This T cell receptor beta chain emerged from a study of Ad26.COV2.S vaccination and SARS-CoV-2 variants (dated by TCRdb to about 2021). The study in broad terms: Vaccine-arm donors were drawn from COV1001, a multicentre, randomized, double-blind, placebo-controlled phase I-IIa trial of Ad26.COV2.S in healthy adults. Ad26.COV2.S was administered intramuscularly at 5 x 10^10 or 1 x 10^11 viral particles, either as a single shot or as two shots given 56 days apart. The specificity and breadth of SARS-CoV-2-reactive T cell receptors after Ad26.COV2.S vaccination were assessed by TCRbeta repertoire sequencing. A total of approximately 30 samples were included in the TCR-sequenced set, comprising about 20 Ad26.COV2.S vaccine recipients, 5 placebo recipients and 8 SARS-CoV-2 convalescent individuals. Trial participants were randomized into five groups of five, in which low-dose or high-dose Ad26.COV2.S was given once or twice, or placebo was given on both occasions. Blinding of investigators to trial group allocation was maintained during experiments and outcome assessment. Overall study results and their limits: Substantial breadth of spike-specific CD8+ and CD4+ T cell responses was reported after vaccination. Comparable non-spike TCR breadth was observed between vaccine and placebo recipients, consistent with only spike being contained in the vaccine. Higher spike-specific TCR breadth was observed in Ad26.COV2.S recipients than in placebo recipients (P = 0.0014). The study lacked the statistical power to compare responses across vaccine doses or regimens. The authors noted that total T cell responses may have been underestimated by the TCR breadth and depth analyses.

TCRbeta CDR3 regions were sequenced with the immunoSEQ Assay. After extraction, genomic DNA underwent amplification by bias-controlled multiplex PCR, followed by high-throughput sequencing. The original methods were these. Collapsing and filtering of sequences were performed to quantify the absolute abundance of each unique TCRbeta CDR3 region. T cell fraction was estimated by normalization of TCRbeta template counts to usable DNA, with usable DNA being measured through amplification of reference genes present in all nucleated cells. Repertoire TCRs were annotated as SARS-CoV-2-specific by exact matching of V gene, CDR3 amino acid sequence and J gene to a known reactive TCR set. The reference SARS-CoV-2 TCR set came from MIRA and was filtered for enrichment in COVID-19-positive ImmuneCODE repertoires, removing public or cross-reactive TCRs. Drawing on the MIRA antigens, annotated TCRs were analysed further at the level of specific ORF or position within ORF. Depth was the summed frequency of annotated unique rearrangements, while breadth was defined as annotated unique rearrangements over total unique productive rearrangements. TCR breadth was compared between groups using two-sided Wilcoxon rank-sum tests. In TCRdb, the immuneACCESS table is reduced to in-frame sequences with V and J assigned. These tables do not hold every clone; where another copy was compared, an unresolved V gene accounts for under half, and the others remain unexplained. V, J and clone size are those of that table, while D and trimming were read from the DNA. In this sample the table shows roughly 390,000 clones, roughly nine tenths of which occur a single time. The top ten hold roughly 3.2% of the sample.

The meaning of the sample's treatment or condition label: about 20 received Ad26.COV2.S at low or high dose, single or two shots; 5 received placebo; per-sample allocation not given. For vaccine and placebo recipients, the sequenced repertoires came from samples collected on day 63 after the first injection. In Cohort 1b, fewer than 30 adults aged 18-55 years were enrolled at a single site in Boston, USA, between 29 July and 7 August 2020. Ad26.COV2.S was a replication-incompetent adenovirus type 26 vector that expressed a prefusion-stabilized SARS-CoV-2 spike protein derived from the original Wuhan strain. From the cysteine up to the phenylalanine, the CDR3 has a length of 13 residues. Only the CDR3 DNA stays, 39 bases, in frame from base 1. The germline ends are 13 bases apart after V is trimmed by 8 bases and J by 3 bases. CDR1 SEHNR and CDR2 FQNEAQ are derived from the germline V gene (reference sequence).

Details on this clone: The target of this receptor is not known. No base-level quality is on record; no much larger clone is a single base apart.

The sequence was obtained from a person between 18 and 59 years old who received the Ad26.COV2.S COVID-19 vaccine or a placebo. The sequencing used peripheral blood, collected in a trial of Ad26.COV2.S vaccine versus placebo. The receptor chain draws on TRBV7-9 and TRBJ1-1; possibly the D gene is TRBD1, per 6 matching bases. CDR3 protein: CASPGGADTEAFF. The nucleotides are TGTGCCAGCCCTGGGGGGGCGGACACTGAAGCTTTCTTT.